This entry features one T cell receptor beta chain sequence. There is no known antigen for this receptor. No much larger clonotype is one base removed from it; base qualities were not supplied. The germline V gene (reference sequence) yields SEHNR for CDR1 and FQNEAQ for CDR2. V is pared back by 5 bases and J by 0 bases, with 14 bases lying between the germline termini. The CDR3 measures 17 amino acids from cysteine to phenylalanine. CDR3 DNA only is kept here, 51 bases in frame from base 1. Participants in the prospective study were aged about 18 to 90 years, lived in 24 United States geographic areas, and enrolled through a virtual design. In the prospective study, participants were assigned to cohorts based on the clinical history participants reported in a screening survey and a study questionnaire. Recovered participants in ImmuneRACE Cohort 3 were defined by two consecutive negative NP/OP PCR tests, clearance by a healthcare professional, or resolution of symptoms. In the prospective study, whole blood, serum and a nasopharyngeal or oropharyngeal swab were collected from each participant by mobile phlebotomists. Over a roughly 2-month period, participants in the prospective study had the option of providing additional blood draws and questionnaires. Before DNA extraction, blood samples from the prospective study were shipped at room temperature or frozen.

TCRbeta CDR3 regions were amplified from genomic DNA using the immunoSEQ Assay, a bias-controlled multiplex PCR. Under the source paper's analysis protocol: Nucleated cell counts per sample were estimated from amplification of reference gene primers within the assay. To quantify the absolute abundance of each unique TCRbeta CDR3 rearrangement, sequence reads were collapsed and filtered. For each sample, productive Simpson clonality was calculated as the square root of Simpson's diversity index over productive rearrangements. TCRdb took this table from immuneACCESS and kept in-frame rearrangements with V and J called. Such tables lack part of the clones; where checked against another copy, unresolved V genes explain under half of the gap, and the rest is unexplained. V and J calls and clone size come straight from that table; D and trimming were deduced from the DNA. The table for this sample lists over 250,000 clones; more than 80% of them were counted only once. The ten largest account for 0.95% to 1.2% of the sample.

The sample comes from a study of blood T cell repertoires in COVID-19 (dated by TCRdb to about 2020). Regarding the complete study: The collaborator samples originated in the United States, Italy and Spain and spanned the acute and convalescent phases of COVID-19. The repertoires were made available in a free public database intended to serve as a resource for research on the immune response to SARS-CoV-2. Subjects who had been exposed to COVID-19, were actively infected with it, or had recovered from it provided the deeply sampled blood TCRbeta repertoires that made up the dataset. Nearly every sample came with metadata listing a de-identified subject ID, COVID-19 status, age in years and sex. The material from the prospective study consisted of cDNA or gDNA derived from T cells, B-cell-depleted T cells, or PBMCs. The samples were drawn from the first 160 participants of the ongoing ImmuneRACE study and from 1,254 subjects provided by 6 global collaborators. Where HLA class I and class II types were available, the types were taken from metadata supplied by the sample provider, not from assay-based typing.

Broad study findings and their caveats: How much clinical and demographic metadata was included differed by source and by participant, and the metadata was provided uncurated.

This receptor was obtained from a woman in her twenties or thirties who had recovered from COVID-19. Sequenced: PBMCs or T cells enriched from blood (not recorded which). The rearrangement combines TRBV7-9 with TRBJ1-6; the D gene remains uncertain. The bases are TGTGCCAGCAGCCTCCAGAGGCCGAACTCCTATAATTCACCCCTCCACTTT. Its product reads: CASSLQRPNSYNSPLHF. With the rest looked up from the reference TRBV7-9 and TRBJ1-6 genes rather than sequenced, the full variable domain is DTGVSQNPRHKITKRGQNVTFRCDPISEHNRLYWYRQTLGQGPEFLTYFQNEAQLEKSRLLSDRFSAERPKGSFSTLEIQRTEQGDSAMYLCASSLQRPNSYNSPLHFGNGTRLTVT.